This is a list of T cell receptor beta chains from one sample in a study of blood T cell repertoires in COVID-19. TCRdb's table, derived via immunoSEQ multiplex PCR, lists solely in-frame clones and lacks some. The table records some 150,000 clones, around 90% of them present only once. Input material: peripheral blood. The receptors stem from a woman between 55 and 75 years old with active or convalescent COVID-19. CDR3s include the opening cysteine and the closing phenylalanine or tryptophan. The D gene is left open where the match is weak.

CDR3 protein,D gene,J gene,V gene
CASSLMRSDFNEKLFF,NA,TRBJ1-4,TRBV7-9
CASSPDRAGSPLHF,TRBD1,TRBJ1-6,TRBV5-1
CASSDGQYEQYF,NA,TRBJ2-7,TRBV2
CASSPRAGDSPLHF,NA,TRBJ1-6,TRBV18
CASSPGTGGGKLFF,TRBD1,TRBJ1-4,TRBV6-5
CASSFGEQFF,NA,TRBJ2-1,TRBV12-3/TRBV12-4
CASSFTGSAGELFF,NA,TRBJ2-2,TRBV11-2
CASSLASGYSSYNEQFF,TRBD2,TRBJ2-1,TRBV11-2
CASSLSAGAYEQYF,NA,TRBJ2-7,TRBV27
CASSFRPGEEGEAFF,NA,TRBJ1-1,TRBV7-6
CASSPRVEGYGYTF,NA,TRBJ1-2,TRBV7-2
CASSSRDYPSSEQYF,TRBD2,TRBJ2-7,TRBV9
CASSGTEDSPLHF,TRBD1,TRBJ1-6,TRBV12-3/TRBV12-4
CASSSPTGNYGYTF,TRBD1,TRBJ1-2,TRBV7-2
CATSRAGAGGPGNIQYF,TRBD2,TRBJ2-4,TRBV15
CAWSDRGNSGNTIYF,TRBD1,TRBJ1-3,TRBV30
CASSTGTSVPLFF,TRBD2,TRBJ2-1,TRBV2
CASSPYLRRPDTQYF,NA,TRBJ2-3,TRBV3-1/TRBV3-2
CASSGTGELFF,NA,TRBJ2-2,TRBV10-2
CASSPNRISNQPQHF,NA,TRBJ1-5,TRBV6-5
CASSFREEAYNEQFF,NA,TRBJ2-1,TRBV5-6
CAWSVLGGAQPQHF,NA,TRBJ1-5,TRBV30
CASSAPAGGAYNEQFF,TRBD2,TRBJ2-1,TRBV9
CASSPGAWDEQYF,NA,TRBJ2-7,TRBV18
CASSDGQGNYGYTF,TRBD1,TRBJ1-2,TRBV2
CASSPGQGGGEAFF,TRBD1,TRBJ1-1,TRBV18